This TCR beta chain was recovered during a study of human T cells and chemical hapten exposure. Time point in this sample: healthy volunteer bleed at 6 weeks. Unseparated into fractions, whole blood served as the source from which total RNA was extracted. This clonotype was counted between two and nine times. Its specificity is not known. This CDR3 contains 15 residues. Trimming left V 1 base short and J 2 bases short, with 12 bases between. Germline V gene data show CDR1 as SGHVS and CDR2 as FQNEAQ. The study's library attached unique molecular identifiers to single cDNA molecules. TCRdb fed the RACE reads into MiXCR, producing one record per CDR3 protein. The sample shows more than 75,000 distinct CDR3 sequences, approximately 8% of them seen only once. Study-level findings and limits: TCRs above 1 in 1000 frequency did not change with DPC sensitization.

Sequencing input: whole blood. This receptor was obtained from a male donor in good health. Some clones in this sample may be carry-over from other donors' samples. The V gene is TRBV7-8, the J gene TRBJ2-7; D may be TRBD1 or TRBD2 (5 bases each). CDR3 sequence: CASSLGRLGPYEQYF. In DNA, the CDR3 is TGTGCCAGCAGCTTAGGGAGGTTGGGGCCCTACGAGCAGTACTTC.